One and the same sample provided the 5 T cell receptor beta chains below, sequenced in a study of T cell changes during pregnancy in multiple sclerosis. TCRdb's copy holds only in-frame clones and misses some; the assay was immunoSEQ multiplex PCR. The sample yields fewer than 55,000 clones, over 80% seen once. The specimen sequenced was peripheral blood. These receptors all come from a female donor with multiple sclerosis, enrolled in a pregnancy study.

CDR3: CAWTRGDEKLFF. The CDR3 DNA follows: TGTGCCTGGACCCGAGGGGATGAAAAACTGTTTTTT. The chain is built from TRBV30 and TRBJ1-4; possibly TRBD1 for D (5 bases). The CDR3 loop spans 12 amino acids. The germline gives CDR1 GTSNPN, CDR2 SVGIG (reference sequence). The V end lost 4 bases, the J end lost 6 bases, and 9 bases lay between the germline ends. Looking up the rest from reference TRBV30 and TRBJ1-4 gives the full variable domain: SQTIHQWPATLVQPVGSPLSLECTVEGTSNPNLYWYRQAAGRGLQLLFYSVGIGQISSEVPQNLSASRPQDRQFILSSKKLLLSDSGFYLCAWTRGDEKLFFGSGTQLSVL.

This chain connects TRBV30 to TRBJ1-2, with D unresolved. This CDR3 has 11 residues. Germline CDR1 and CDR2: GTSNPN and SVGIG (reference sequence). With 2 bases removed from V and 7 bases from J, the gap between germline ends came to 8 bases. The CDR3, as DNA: TGTGCCTGGAGTACGGGTTTTGGCTACACCTTC. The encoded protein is CAWSTGFGYTF.

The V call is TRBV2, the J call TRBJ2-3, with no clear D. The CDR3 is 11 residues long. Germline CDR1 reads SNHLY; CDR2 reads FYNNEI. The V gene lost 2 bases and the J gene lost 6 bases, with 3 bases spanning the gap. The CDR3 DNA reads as TGTGCCAGCAGTGAAAATGATACGCAGTATTTT. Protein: CASSENDTQYF.

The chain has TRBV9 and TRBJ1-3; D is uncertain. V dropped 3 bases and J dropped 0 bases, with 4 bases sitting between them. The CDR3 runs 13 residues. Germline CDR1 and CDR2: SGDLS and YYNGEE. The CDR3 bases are TGTGCCAGCAGCGGCGACTCTGGAAACACCATATATTTT. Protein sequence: CASSGDSGNTIYF.

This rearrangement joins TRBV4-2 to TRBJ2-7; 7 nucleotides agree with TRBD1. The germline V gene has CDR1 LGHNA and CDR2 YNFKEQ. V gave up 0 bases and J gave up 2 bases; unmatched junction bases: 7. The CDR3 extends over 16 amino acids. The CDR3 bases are TGTGCCAGCAGCCAAGATTCAGGCGACAGGGCCTACGAGCAGTACTTC. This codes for CASSQDSGDRAYEQYF.